This T cell receptor (beta chain) was found in a study of blood T cell repertoires in COVID-19. Per germline, CDR1 SGHDT and CDR2 YYEEEE. The CDR3 sequence is 15 residues long. V shed 4 bases, J shed 3 bases, and the junction held 3 bases outside the gene matches. Produced via immunoSEQ multiplex PCR; TCRdb's table is partial and in-frame only. The sample comprises roughly 300,000 clones, 75% to 95% of which are singletons, and 6% to 7% rests with the top ten. V usage is TRBV5-6 and J usage is TRBJ2-4; TRBD2 matches at 11 bases. This sequence originates from a woman aged 25 to 39 with COVID-19, enrolled during active disease. Sequenced sample: peripheral blood. CDR3 nucleotide sequence: TGTGCCAGCAGCATACTAGCGGGGGACAAAAACATTCAGTACTTC. This encodes CASSILAGDKNIQYF.